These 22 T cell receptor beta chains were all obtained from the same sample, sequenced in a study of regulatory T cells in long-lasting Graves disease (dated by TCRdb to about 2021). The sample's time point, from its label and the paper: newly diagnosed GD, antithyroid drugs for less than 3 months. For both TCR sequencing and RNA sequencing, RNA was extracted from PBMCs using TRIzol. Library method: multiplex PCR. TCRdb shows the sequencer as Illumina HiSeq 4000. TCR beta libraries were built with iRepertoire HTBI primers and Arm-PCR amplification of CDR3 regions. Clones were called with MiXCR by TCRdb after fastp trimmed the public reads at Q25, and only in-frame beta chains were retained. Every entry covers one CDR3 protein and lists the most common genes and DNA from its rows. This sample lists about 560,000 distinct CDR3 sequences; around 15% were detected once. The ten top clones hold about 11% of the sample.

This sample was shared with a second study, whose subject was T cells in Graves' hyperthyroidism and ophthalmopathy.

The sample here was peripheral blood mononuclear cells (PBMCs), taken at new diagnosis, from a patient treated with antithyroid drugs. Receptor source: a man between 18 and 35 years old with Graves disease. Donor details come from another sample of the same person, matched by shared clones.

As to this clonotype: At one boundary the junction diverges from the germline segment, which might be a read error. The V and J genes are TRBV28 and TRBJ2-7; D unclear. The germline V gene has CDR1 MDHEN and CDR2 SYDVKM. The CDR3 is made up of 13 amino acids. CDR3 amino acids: CAGSLLGTYEQYF. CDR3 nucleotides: TGTGCCGGCAGTTTGCTTGGAACCTACGAGCAGTACTTC. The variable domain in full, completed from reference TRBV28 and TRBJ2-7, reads DVKVTQSSRYLVKRTGEKVFLECVQDMDHENMFWYRQDPGLGLRLIYFSYDVKMKEKGDIPEGYSVSREKKERFSLILESASTNQTSMYLCAGSLLGTYEQYFGPGTRLTVT.

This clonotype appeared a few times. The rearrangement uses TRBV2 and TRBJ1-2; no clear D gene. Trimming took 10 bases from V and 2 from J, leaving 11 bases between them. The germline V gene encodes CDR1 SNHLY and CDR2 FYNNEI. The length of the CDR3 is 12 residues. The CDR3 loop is CATPRVNYGYTF. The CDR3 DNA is TGTGCCACCCCCCGAGTGAACTATGGCTACACCTTC.

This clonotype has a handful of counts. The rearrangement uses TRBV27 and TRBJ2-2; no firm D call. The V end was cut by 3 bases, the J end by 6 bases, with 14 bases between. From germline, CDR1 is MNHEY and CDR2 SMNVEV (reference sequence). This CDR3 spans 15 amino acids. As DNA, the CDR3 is TGTGCCAGCAGTTTTCTCTTGGGGTGGGCCGGGGAGCTGTTTTTT. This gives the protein CASSFLLGWAGELFF.

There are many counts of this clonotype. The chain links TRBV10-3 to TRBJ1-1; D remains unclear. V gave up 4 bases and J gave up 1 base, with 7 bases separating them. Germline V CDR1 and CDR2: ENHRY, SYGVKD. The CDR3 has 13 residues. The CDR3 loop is CAISGAQNTEAFF. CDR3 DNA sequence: TGTGCCATCAGTGGGGCCCAGAACACTGAAGCTTTCTTT.

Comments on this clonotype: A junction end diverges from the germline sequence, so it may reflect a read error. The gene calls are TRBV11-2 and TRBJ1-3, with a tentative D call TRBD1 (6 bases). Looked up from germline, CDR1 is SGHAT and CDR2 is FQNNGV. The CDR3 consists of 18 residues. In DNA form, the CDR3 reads TGTGCCAGCAGCTTAGTGCCCGGACGGGGGCTACTTGGAAACACCATATGTTTT. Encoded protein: CASSLVPGRGLLGNTICF. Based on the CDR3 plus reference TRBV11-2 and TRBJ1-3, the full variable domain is EAGVAQSPRYKIIEKRQSVAFWCNPISGHATLYWYQQILGQGPKLLIQFQNNGVVDDSQLPKDRFSAERLKGVDSTLKIQPAKLEDSAVYLCASSLVPGRGLLGNTICFGEGSWLTVV.

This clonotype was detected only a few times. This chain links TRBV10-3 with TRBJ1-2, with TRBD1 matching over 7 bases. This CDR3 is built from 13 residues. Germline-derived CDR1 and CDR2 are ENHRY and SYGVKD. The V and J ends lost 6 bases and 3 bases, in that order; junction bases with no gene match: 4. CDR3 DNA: TGTGCCATCAGGGGGACAGCCGACTATGGCTACACCTTC. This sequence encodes CAIRGTADYGYTF.

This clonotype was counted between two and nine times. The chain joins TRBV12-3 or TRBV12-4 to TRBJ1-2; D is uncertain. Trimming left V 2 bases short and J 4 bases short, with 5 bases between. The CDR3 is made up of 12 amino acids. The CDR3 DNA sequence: TGTGCCAGCAGTTTACTAAGCTATGGCTACACCTTC. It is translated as CASSLLSYGYTF.

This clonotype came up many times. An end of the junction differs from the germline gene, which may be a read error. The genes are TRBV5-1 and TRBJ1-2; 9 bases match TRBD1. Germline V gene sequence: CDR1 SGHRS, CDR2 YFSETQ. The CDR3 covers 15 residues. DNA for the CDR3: TGTGCCAGCAGCTCGCCCTTACAGGGGGCTTATGGCTACACCTTC. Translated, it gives CASSSPLQGAYGYTF.

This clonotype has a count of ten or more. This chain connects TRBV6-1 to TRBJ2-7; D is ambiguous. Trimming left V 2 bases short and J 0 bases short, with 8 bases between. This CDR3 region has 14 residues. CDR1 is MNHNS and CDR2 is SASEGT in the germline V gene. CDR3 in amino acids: CASSERESSYEQYF. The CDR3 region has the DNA TGTGCCAGCAGTGAAAGGGAATCCTCCTACGAGCAGTACTTC.

The chain's CDR3 is CASSGSGALGYTF. CDR3 nucleotide sequence: TGTGCCAGCAGTGGGTCGGGGGCGCTCGGCTACACCTTC. The J gene is TRBJ1-2, the V gene TRBV6-1; TRBD1 might be the D (6 bases). The germline V gene has CDR1 MNHNS and CDR2 SASEGT. CDR3 size: 13 residues. Deletions cut 4 bases from V and 8 bases from J, with 14 bases between.

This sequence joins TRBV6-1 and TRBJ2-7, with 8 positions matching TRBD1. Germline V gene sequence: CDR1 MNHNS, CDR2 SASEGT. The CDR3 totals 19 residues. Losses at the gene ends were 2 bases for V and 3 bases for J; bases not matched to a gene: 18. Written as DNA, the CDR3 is TGTGCCAGCAGTGAACCATCTTCCCGGTGGGGACAGGCAGACTACGAGCAGTACTTC. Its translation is CASSEPSSRWGQADYEQYF.

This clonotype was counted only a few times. The CDR3 DNA reads TGTGCCAGCAGCCTGTCCCCCTACCCTACTCAAGAGACCCAGTACTTC. It yields the protein CASSLSPYPTQETQYF. The chain employs TRBV2 and TRBJ2-5; no reliable D call. The CDR3 length is 16 residues. Trimming took 6 bases from V and 2 from J, leaving 19 bases between them. The germline V gene has CDR1 SNHLY and CDR2 FYNNEI.

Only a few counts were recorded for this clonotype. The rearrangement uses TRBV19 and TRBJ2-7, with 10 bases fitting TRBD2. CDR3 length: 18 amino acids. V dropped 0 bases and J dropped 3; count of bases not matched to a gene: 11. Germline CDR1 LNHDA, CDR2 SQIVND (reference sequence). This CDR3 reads CASSIDSSGGLAVYEQYF. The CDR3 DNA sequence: TGTGCCAGTAGTATAGACTCCTCCGGTGGACTAGCGGTCTACGAGCAGTACTTC.

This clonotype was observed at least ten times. CDR3 sequence: CASSETGVTTNQPQHF. The CDR3 DNA sequence: TGTGCCAGCTCAGAGACAGGGGTCACAACCAATCAGCCCCAGCATTTT. The chain recombines TRBV18 with TRBJ1-5; TRBD1 matches at 8 bases. Germline V gene sequence: CDR1 KGHSH, CDR2 LQKENI. This CDR3 has 16 residues. Unmatched junction bases numbered 9, after V lost 5 bases and J lost 3 bases.

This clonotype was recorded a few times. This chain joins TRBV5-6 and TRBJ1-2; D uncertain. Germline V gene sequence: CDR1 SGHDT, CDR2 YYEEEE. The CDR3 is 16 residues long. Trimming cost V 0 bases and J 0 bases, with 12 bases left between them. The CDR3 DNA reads TGTGCCAGCAGCTTGGGGGGAGCAACGGCTAACTATGGCTACACCTTC. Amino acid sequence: CASSLGGATANYGYTF. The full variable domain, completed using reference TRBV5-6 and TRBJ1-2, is DAGVTQSPTHLIKTRGQQVTLRCSPKSGHDTVSWYQQALGQGPQFIFQYYEEEERQRGNFPDRFSGHQFPNYSSELNVNALLLGDSALYLCASSLGGATANYGYTFGSGTRLTVV.

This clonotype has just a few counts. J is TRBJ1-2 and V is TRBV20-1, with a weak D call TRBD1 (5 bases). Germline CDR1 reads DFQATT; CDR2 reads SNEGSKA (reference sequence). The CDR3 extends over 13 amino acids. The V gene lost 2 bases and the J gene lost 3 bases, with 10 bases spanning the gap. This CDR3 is CSARQGLDYGYTF. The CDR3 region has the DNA TGCAGTGCTAGACAGGGTTTGGACTATGGCTACACCTTC.

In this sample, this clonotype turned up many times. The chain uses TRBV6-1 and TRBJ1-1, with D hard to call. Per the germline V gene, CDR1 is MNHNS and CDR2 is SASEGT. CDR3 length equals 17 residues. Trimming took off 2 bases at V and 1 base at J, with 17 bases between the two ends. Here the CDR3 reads CASSEWLRRQTNTEAFF. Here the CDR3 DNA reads TGTGCCAGCAGTGAATGGCTTCGGAGACAAACGAACACTGAAGCTTTCTTT.

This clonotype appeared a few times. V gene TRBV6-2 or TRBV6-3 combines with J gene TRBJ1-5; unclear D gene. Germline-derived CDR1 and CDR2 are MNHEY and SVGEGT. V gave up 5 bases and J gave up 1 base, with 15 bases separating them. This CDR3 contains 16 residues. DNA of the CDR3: TGTGCCAGCAGTGCCCTTCGAGTGAAAAGCAATCAGCCCCAGCATTTT. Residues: CASSALRVKSNQPQHF.

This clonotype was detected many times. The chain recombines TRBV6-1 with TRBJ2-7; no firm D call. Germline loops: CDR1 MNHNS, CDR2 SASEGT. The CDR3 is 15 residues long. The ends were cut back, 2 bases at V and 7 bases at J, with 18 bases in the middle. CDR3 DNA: TGTGCCAGCAGTGAAAATCCGGGCAGCCCCTGGGAGCAGTACTTC. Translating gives CASSENPGSPWEQYF.

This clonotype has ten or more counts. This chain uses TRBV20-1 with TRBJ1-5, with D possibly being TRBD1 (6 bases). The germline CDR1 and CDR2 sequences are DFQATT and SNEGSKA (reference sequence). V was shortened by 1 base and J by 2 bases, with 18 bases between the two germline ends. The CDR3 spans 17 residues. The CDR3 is CSARVRDGGRRNQPQHF. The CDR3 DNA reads TGCAGTGCTAGAGTCCGGGATGGGGGCAGGCGCAATCAGCCCCAGCATTTT.

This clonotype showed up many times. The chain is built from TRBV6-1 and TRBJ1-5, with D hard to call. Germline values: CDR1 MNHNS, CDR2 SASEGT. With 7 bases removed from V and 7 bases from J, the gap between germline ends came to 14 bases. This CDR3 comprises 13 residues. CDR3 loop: CASTLRRGQPQHF. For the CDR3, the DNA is TGTGCCAGCACCCTAAGACGTGGACAGCCCCAGCATTTT.

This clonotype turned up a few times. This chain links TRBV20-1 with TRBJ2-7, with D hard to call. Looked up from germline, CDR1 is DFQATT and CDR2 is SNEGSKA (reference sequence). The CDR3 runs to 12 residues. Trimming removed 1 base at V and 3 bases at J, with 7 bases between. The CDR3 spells CSARAGGYEQYF. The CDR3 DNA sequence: TGCAGTGCTAGAGCGGGCGGCTACGAGCAGTACTTC.